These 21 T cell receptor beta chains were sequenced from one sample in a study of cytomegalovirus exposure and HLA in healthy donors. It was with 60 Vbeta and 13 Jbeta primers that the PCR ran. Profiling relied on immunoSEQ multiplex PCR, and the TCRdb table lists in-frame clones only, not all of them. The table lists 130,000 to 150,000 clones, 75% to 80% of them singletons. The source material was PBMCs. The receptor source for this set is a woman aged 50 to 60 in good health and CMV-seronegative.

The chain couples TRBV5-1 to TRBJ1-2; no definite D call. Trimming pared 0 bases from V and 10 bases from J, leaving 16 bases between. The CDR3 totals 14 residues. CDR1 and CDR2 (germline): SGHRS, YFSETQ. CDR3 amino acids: CASSLEGRGLYYTF. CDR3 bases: TGCGCCAGCAGCTTGGAAGGCAGAGGTTTGTACTACACCTTC. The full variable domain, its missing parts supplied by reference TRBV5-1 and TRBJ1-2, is KAGVTQTPRYLIKTRGQQVTLSCSPISGHRSVSWYQQTPGQGLQFLFEYFSETQRNKGNFPGRFSGRQFSNSRSEMNVSTLELGDSALYLCASSLEGRGLYYTFGSGTRLTVV.

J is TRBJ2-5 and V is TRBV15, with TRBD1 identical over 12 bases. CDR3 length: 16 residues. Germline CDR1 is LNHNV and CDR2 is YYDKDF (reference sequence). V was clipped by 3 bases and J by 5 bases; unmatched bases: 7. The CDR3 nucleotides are TGTGCCACCAGCAGGGGACAGGGGGCATCGGATGAGACCCAGTACTTC. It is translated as CATSRGQGASDETQYF.

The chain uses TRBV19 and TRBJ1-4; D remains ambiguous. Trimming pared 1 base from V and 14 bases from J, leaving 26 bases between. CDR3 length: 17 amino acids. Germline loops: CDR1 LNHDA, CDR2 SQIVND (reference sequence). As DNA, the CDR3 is TGTGCCAGTAGTATAGGGTGGGGAGCGCCGCGAATGAAAAGGCTGTTTTTT. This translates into CASSIGWGAPRMKRLFF. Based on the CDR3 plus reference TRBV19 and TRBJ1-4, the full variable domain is DGGITQSPKYLFRKEGQNVTLSCEQNLNHDAMYWYRQDPGQGLRLIYYSQIVNDFQKGDIAEGYSVSREKKESFPLTVTSAQKNPTAFYLCASSIGWGAPRMKRLFFGSGTQLSVL.

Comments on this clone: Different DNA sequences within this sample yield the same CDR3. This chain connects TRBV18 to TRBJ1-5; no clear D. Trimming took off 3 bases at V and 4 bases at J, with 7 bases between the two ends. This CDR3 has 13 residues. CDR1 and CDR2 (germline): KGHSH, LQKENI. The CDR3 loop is CASSPTENQPQHF. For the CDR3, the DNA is TGTGCCAGCTCACCCACAGAGAATCAGCCCCAGCATTTT.

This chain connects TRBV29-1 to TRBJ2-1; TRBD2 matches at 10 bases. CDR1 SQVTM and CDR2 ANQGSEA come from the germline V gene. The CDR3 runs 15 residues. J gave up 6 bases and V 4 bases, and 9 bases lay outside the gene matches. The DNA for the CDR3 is TGCAGCGTTGGGGGCGGGGTAGCGGGGGGCAATGAGCAGTTCTTC. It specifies CSVGGGVAGGNEQFF.

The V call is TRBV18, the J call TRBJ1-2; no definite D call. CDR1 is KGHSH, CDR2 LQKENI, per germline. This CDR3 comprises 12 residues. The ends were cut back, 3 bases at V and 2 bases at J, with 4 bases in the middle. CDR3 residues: CASSPRNYGYTF. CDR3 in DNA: TGTGCCAGCTCACCCAGGAACTATGGCTACACCTTC. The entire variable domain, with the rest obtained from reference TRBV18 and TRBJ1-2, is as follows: NAGVMQNPRHLVRRRGQEARLRCSPMKGHSHVYWYRQLPEEGLKFMVYLQKENIIDESGMPKERFSAEFPKEGPSILRIQQVVRGDSAAYFCASSPRNYGYTFGSGTRLTVV.

CDR3 residues: CASSSSGDRVPYGYTF. CDR3 DNA: TGTGCCAGCAGCTCGTCCGGGGACAGGGTGCCCTATGGCTACACCTTC. The V gene is TRBV7-8, the J gene TRBJ1-2, with TRBD1 identical over 9 bases. The V and J ends lost 4 bases and 4 bases, in that order; junction bases with no gene match: 10. CDR1 is SGHVS, CDR2 FQNEAQ, per germline. This CDR3 spans 16 amino acids.

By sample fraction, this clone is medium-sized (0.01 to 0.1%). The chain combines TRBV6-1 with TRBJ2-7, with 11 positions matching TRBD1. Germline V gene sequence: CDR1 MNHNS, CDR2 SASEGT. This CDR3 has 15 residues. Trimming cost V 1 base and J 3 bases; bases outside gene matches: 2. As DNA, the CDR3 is TGTGCCAGCAGTGAAGAGGGGACAGGGGGCTACGAGCAGTACTTC. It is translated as CASSEEGTGGYEQYF.

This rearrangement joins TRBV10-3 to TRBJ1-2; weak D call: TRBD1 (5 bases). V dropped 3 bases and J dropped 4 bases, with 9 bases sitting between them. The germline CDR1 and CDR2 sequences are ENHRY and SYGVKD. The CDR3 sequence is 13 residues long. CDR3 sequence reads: CAISDRDSYGYTF. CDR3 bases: TGTGCCATCAGTGACAGGGACTCCTATGGCTACACCTTC.

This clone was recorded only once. The CDR3 DNA reads TGTGCCATCAACCAGGGGACCTACGAGCAGTACTTC. Protein product: CAINQGTYEQYF. J is TRBJ2-7 and V is TRBV10-3; D is possibly TRBD1 (6 bases). This CDR3 contains 12 residues. The V end lost 7 bases, the J end lost 2 bases, and 9 bases lay between the germline ends. Germline values: CDR1 ENHRY, CDR2 SYGVKD.

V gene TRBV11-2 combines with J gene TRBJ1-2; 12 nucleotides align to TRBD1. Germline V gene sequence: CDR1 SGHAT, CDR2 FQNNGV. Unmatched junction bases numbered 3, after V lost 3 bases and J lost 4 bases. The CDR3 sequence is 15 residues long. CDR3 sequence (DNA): TGTGCCAGCAGCTTGGGGACAGGGGGCGGCTATGGCTACACCTTC. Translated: CASSLGTGGGYGYTF. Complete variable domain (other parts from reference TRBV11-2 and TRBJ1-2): EAGVAQSPRYKIIEKRQSVAFWCNPISGHATLYWYQQILGQGPKLLIQFQNNGVVDDSQLPKDRFSAERLKGVDSTLKIQPAKLEDSAVYLCASSLGTGGGYGYTFGSGTRLTVV.

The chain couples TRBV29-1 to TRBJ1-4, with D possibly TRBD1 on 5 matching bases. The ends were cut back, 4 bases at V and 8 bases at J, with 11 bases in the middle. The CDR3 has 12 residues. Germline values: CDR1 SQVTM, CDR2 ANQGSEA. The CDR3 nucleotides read TGCAGCGTTGGGACAACGAACGAAAAACTGTTTTTT. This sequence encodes CSVGTTNEKLFF.

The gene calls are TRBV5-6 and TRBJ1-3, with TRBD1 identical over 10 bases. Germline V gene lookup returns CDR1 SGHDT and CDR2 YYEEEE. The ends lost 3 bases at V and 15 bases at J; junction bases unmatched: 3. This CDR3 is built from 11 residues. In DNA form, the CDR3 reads TGTGCCAGCAGCTCCGGGACAGGGGAATATTTT. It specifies CASSSGTGEYF.

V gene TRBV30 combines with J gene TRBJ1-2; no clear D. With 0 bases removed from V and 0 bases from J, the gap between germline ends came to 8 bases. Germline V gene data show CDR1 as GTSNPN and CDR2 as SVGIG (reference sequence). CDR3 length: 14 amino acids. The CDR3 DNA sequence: TGTGCCTGGAGTGTAGCGGGATCTAACTATGGCTACACCTTC. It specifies CAWSVAGSNYGYTF.

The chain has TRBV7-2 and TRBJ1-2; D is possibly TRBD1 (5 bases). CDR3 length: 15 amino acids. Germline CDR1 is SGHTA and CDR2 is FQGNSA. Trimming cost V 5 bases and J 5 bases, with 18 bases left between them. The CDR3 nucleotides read TGTGCCAGCAGCCCAGCGGTCGGTCGGGGGTATGGCTACACCTTC. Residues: CASSPAVGRGYGYTF.

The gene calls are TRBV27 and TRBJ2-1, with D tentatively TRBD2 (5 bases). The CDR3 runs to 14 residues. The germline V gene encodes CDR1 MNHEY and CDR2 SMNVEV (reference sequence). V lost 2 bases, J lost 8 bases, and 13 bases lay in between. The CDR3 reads CASSLNGAADEQFF. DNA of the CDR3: TGTGCCAGCAGTTTAAACGGAGCGGCTGATGAGCAGTTCTTC.

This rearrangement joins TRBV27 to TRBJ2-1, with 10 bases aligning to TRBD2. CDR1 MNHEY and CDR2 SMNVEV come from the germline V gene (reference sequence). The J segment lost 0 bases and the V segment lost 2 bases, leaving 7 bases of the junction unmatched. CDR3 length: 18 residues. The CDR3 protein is CASSLGLAAYNSYNEQFF. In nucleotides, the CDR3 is TGTGCCAGCAGTTTAGGACTAGCGGCGTACAACTCCTACAATGAGCAGTTCTTC.

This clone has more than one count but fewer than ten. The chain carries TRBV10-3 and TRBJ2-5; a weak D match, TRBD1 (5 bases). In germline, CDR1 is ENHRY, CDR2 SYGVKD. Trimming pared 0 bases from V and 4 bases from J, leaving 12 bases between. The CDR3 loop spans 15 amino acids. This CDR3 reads CAISESGQGGETQYF. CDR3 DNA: TGTGCCATCAGTGAGTCTGGGCAGGGTGGAGAGACCCAGTACTTC.

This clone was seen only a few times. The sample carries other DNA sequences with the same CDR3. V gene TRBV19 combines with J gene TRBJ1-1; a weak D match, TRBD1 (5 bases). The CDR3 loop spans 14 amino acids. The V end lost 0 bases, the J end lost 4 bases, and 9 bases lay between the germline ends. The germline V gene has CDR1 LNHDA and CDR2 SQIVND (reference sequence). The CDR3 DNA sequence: TGTGCCAGTAGTATAGATCAGGGCAGCACTGAAGCTTTCTTT. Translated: CASSIDQGSTEAFF.

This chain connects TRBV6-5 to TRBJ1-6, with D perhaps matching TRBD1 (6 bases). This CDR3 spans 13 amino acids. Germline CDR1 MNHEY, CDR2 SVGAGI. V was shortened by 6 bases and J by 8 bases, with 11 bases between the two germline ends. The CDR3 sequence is CASRRTVDSPLHF. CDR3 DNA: TGTGCCAGCAGAAGGACAGTGGATTCACCCCTCCACTTT.

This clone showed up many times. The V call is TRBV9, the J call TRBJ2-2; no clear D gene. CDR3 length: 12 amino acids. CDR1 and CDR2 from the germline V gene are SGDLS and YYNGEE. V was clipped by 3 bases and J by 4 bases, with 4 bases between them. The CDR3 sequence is CASSASTGELFF. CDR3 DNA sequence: TGTGCCAGCAGCGCCAGCACCGGGGAGCTGTTTTTT.